One and the same sample provided the 21 T cell receptor beta chains below, sequenced in a study of blood T cell repertoires in COVID-19 (TCRdb year 2020). Library creation used the immunoSEQ multiplex PCR assay. TCRdb took this table from immuneACCESS and kept in-frame rearrangements with V and J called. Such tables lack part of the clones; where checked against another copy, unresolved V genes explain under half of the gap, and the rest is unexplained. The sample contains 65,000 to 80,000 clones, around 90% of them found a single time. The ten largest clonotypes hold 5% to 6.5% of the sample. The sequencing sample was made of peripheral blood. These receptors came from a man over 45 with active COVID-19.

The chain is built from TRBV7-2 and TRBJ2-3; TRBD2 agrees at 11 bases. J was trimmed by 1 base and V by 4 bases; bases with no gene match: 4. Germline V gene lookup returns CDR1 SGHTA and CDR2 FQGNSA. This CDR3 has 16 residues. The CDR3 is CASSYLAGGGTDTQYF. The CDR3 DNA follows: TGTGCCAGCAGCTATCTAGCGGGGGGAGGCACAGATACGCAGTATTTT.

This clone appeared once. The chain uses TRBV7-3 and TRBJ2-5, with D perhaps matching TRBD2 (5 bases). The germline V gene has CDR1 SGHTA and CDR2 FQGTGA. V was trimmed by 5 bases and J by 1 base, leaving 8 bases between them. This CDR3 has 13 residues. Here the CDR3 DNA reads TGTGCCAGCAGCCCGGGATCCCAAGAGACCCAGTACTTC. It encodes CASSPGSQETQYF.

This sequence joins TRBV7-8 and TRBJ2-3, with 7 positions matching TRBD2. The CDR3 runs to 14 residues. V was pared by 5 bases and J by 4 bases, with 6 bases of the junction left unmatched. The V gene's germline CDR1 is SGHVS and CDR2 FQNEAQ. The CDR3 region is CASSLSREPDTQYF. In DNA form, the CDR3 reads TGTGCCAGCAGCCTATCGCGGGAGCCAGATACGCAGTATTTT. The full variable domain, completed using reference TRBV7-8 and TRBJ2-3, is GAGVSQSPRYKVAKRGQDVALRCDPISGHVSLFWYQQALGQGPEFLTYFQNEAQLDKSGLPSDRFFAERPEGSVSTLKIQRTQQEDSAVYLCASSLSREPDTQYFGPGTRLTVL.

The chain has TRBV28 and TRBJ1-1; D gene uncertain. Trimming pared 1 base from V and 4 bases from J, leaving 10 bases between. The length of the CDR3 is 14 residues. Germline V gives CDR1 MDHEN, CDR2 SYDVKM. The CDR3 DNA sequence: TGTGCCAGCAGTTTATCACGGGAAGGCACTGAAGCTTTCTTT. This encodes CASSLSREGTEAFF.

V gene TRBV5-1 combines with J gene TRBJ2-3, with D possibly TRBD1 on 6 matching bases. The CDR3 has 16 amino acids. V lost 4 bases and J lost 2, with 17 bases in between. Germline-derived CDR1 and CDR2 are SGHRS and YFSETQ. CDR3 sequence reads: CASSKGDGRSTDTQYF. CDR3 coding DNA: TGCGCCAGCAGCAAGGGGGACGGGCGCTCCACAGATACGCAGTATTTT. Combining the CDR3 with reference TRBV5-1 and TRBJ2-3 gives the whole variable domain KAGVTQTPRYLIKTRGQQVTLSCSPISGHRSVSWYQQTPGQGLQFLFEYFSETQRNKGNFPGRFSGRQFSNSRSEMNVSTLELGDSALYLCASSKGDGRSTDTQYFGPGTRLTVL.

CDR3 residues: CASSLTSSPYEQYF. CDR3 nucleotides: TGTGCCAGCAGTTTAACAAGTTCCCCCTACGAGCAGTACTTC. This chain uses TRBV27 with TRBJ2-7; D is undetermined. Trimming removed 2 bases at V and 2 bases at J, with 10 bases between. Germline CDR1 MNHEY, CDR2 SMNVEV (reference sequence). CDR3 length: 14 amino acids.

Of note for this clone: Other nucleotide sequences in the sample specify the same CDR3. The chain recombines TRBV4-1 with TRBJ2-7; TRBD1 matches 9 bases. The CDR3 extends over 17 amino acids. The V gene end was trimmed by 6 bases and the J gene end by 4 bases; junction bases not matched to a gene: 16. From germline, CDR1 is MGHRA and CDR2 YSYEKL. CDR3 sequence (DNA): TGCGCCAGCAGTCAGGACAGTTCCGGGACAGGGCAATACGAGCAGTACTTC. Protein product: CASSQDSSGTGQYEQYF.

As concerns this clone: Additional DNA sequences in this sample encode the identical CDR3. The chain joins TRBV15 to TRBJ1-2; maybe TRBD1 (5 bases). This CDR3 contains 12 residues. Germline CDR1 is LNHNV and CDR2 is YYDKDF (reference sequence). V lost 5 bases, J lost 4 bases, and 8 bases lay in between. In DNA form, the CDR3 reads TGTGCCACCAGCCGCGGGGGCTATGGCTACACCTTC. It codes for CATSRGGYGYTF.

The gene calls are TRBV28 and TRBJ2-1; TRBD2 aligns across 8 bases. Germline CDR1 reads MDHEN; CDR2 reads SYDVKM. V lost 5 bases to trimming and J lost 1 base; unmatched junction nucleotides: 7. The CDR3 contains 16 residues. The CDR3 is CASSPIAGSSYNEQFF. CDR3 DNA: TGTGCCAGCAGTCCCATAGCGGGATCGTCCTACAATGAGCAGTTCTTC.

The V gene is TRBV6-5, the J gene TRBJ1-2, with 9 bases that match TRBD1. This CDR3 contains 14 residues. The germline V gene encodes CDR1 MNHEY and CDR2 SVGAGI. The V gene end was trimmed by 0 bases and the J gene end by 8 bases; junction bases not matched to a gene: 4. The CDR3 is CASSYSRTGDGYTF. Written as DNA, the CDR3 is TGTGCCAGCAGTTACTCGAGGACAGGGGACGGCTACACCTTC.

This clone has just a few counts. This chain connects TRBV19 to TRBJ1-6; no definite D call. The V end lost 3 bases, the J end lost 0 bases, and 6 bases lay between the germline ends. Looked up from germline, CDR1 is LNHDA and CDR2 is SQIVND (reference sequence). The length of the CDR3 is 15 residues. In DNA, the CDR3 is TGTGCCAGTAGTATCGTAATCTCCTATAATTCACCCCTCCACTTT. Protein: CASSIVISYNSPLHF. The variable domain in full, with the rest retrieved from reference TRBV19 and TRBJ1-6, is DGGITQSPKYLFRKEGQNVTLSCEQNLNHDAMYWYRQDPGQGLRLIYYSQIVNDFQKGDIAEGYSVSREKKESFPLTVTSAQKNPTAFYLCASSIVISYNSPLHFGNGTRLTVT.

This clone turned up a few times. The chain carries TRBV6-2 or TRBV6-3 and TRBJ1-1; the D is unclear. Germline lookup yields CDR1 MNHEY and CDR2 SVGEGT. The V gene lost 5 bases and the J gene lost 1 base, with 11 bases spanning the gap. The CDR3 spans 14 residues. The CDR3 reads CASSPYTENTEAFF. The CDR3 DNA is TGTGCCAGCAGTCCCTATACTGAGAACACTGAAGCTTTCTTT.

Here the CDR3 reads CASNRGSGSDYEQFF. The CDR3 DNA is TGTGCCAGTAACAGGGGTAGCGGGAGTGACTACGAGCAGTTCTTC. This sequence joins TRBV19 and TRBJ2-1, with TRBD2 matching over 9 bases. V lost 7 bases, J lost 10 bases, and 14 bases stayed unmatched. This CDR3 spans 15 amino acids. From germline, CDR1 is LNHDA and CDR2 SQIVND (reference sequence).

The genes are TRBV28 and TRBJ2-3, with D possibly being TRBD2 (6 bases). Germline CDR1 and CDR2: MDHEN and SYDVKM. Trimming stripped 7 bases from V and 2 bases from J, with 13 bases between. The CDR3 is 14 amino acids. CDR3 region: CASIRERSTDTQYF. The CDR3 nucleotides read TGTGCCAGCATTCGGGAGCGGTCCACAGATACGCAGTATTTT.

This clone was detected only a few times. The chain employs TRBV4-2 and TRBJ2-7; 9 bases are shared with TRBD1. Germline V gives CDR1 LGHNA, CDR2 YNFKEQ. The CDR3 runs to 15 residues. Trimming at V came to 0 bases and at J to 6 bases, leaving 6 bases not matched to a gene. The CDR3 DNA reads TGTGCCAGCAGCCAAGAGGGACAGGGTGGAATCGAGCAGTACTTC. This sequence encodes CASSQEGQGGIEQYF.

In this sample, this clone turned up a few times. V gene TRBV29-1 combines with J gene TRBJ2-5; D gene unclear. Deletions cut 4 bases from V and 5 bases from J, with 11 bases between. Germline CDR1 is SQVTM and CDR2 is ANQGSEA. This CDR3 is built from 12 residues. The DNA for the CDR3 is TGCAGCGTTGGAATTATGCGGGAGACCCAGTACTTC. Translating it yields CSVGIMRETQYF.

The genes are TRBV5-1 and TRBJ2-5; TRBD1 is a possible D gene (7 bases). This CDR3 spans 13 amino acids. Trimming cost V 7 bases and J 5 bases, with 15 bases left between them. Per germline, CDR1 SGHRS and CDR2 YFSETQ. CDR3 bases: TGCGCCAGCTCATCAGGGGGGCTTGAGACCCAGTACTTC. The encoded protein is CASSSGGLETQYF.

About this clone itself: At the DNA level, this CDR3 is encoded by other sequences in the same sample as well. The chain has TRBV9 and TRBJ1-1; tentatively, D is TRBD1 (6 bases). This CDR3 spans 14 amino acids. The germline V gene encodes CDR1 SGDLS and CDR2 YYNGEE. V was cut by 0 bases and J by 2 bases, with 8 bases left in between. The CDR3 bases are TGTGCCAGCAGCGTAGTGGACAGTAACACTGAAGCTTTCTTT. Its protein is CASSVVDSNTEAFF.

This chain joins TRBV4-3 and TRBJ2-7, with 9 bases aligning to TRBD2. This CDR3 is built from 16 residues. The V gene's germline CDR1 is LGHNA and CDR2 YSLEER. Losses at the gene ends were 1 base for V and 2 bases for J; bases not matched to a gene: 6. The CDR3 spells CASSQVGLAGTYEQYF. The CDR3 DNA sequence: TGCGCCAGCAGCCAAGTAGGGCTAGCGGGAACCTACGAGCAGTACTTC.

This clone was recorded a few times. J is TRBJ1-2 and V is TRBV19; D gene ambiguous. V lost 7 bases to trimming and J lost 4 bases, with 10 bases between them. This CDR3 is 12 amino acids long. Looked up from germline, CDR1 is LNHDA and CDR2 is SQIVND (reference sequence). The CDR3 reads CASTNSIYGYTF. The DNA of the CDR3 is TGTGCCAGTACAAATAGCATCTATGGCTACACCTTC.

This clone has a single count. V and J are TRBV18 and TRBJ2-5; D perhaps matches TRBD1 (5 bases). Germline values: CDR1 KGHSH, CDR2 LQKENI. CDR3 length: 13 amino acids. V dropped 5 bases and J dropped 2 bases, with 9 bases sitting between them. DNA of the CDR3: TGTGCCAGCTCATCCCGACAGCAAGAGACCCAGTACTTC. It translates to CASSSRQQETQYF. The entire variable domain, with the rest obtained from reference TRBV18 and TRBJ2-5, is as follows: NAGVMQNPRHLVRRRGQEARLRCSPMKGHSHVYWYRQLPEEGLKFMVYLQKENIIDESGMPKERFSAEFPKEGPSILRIQQVVRGDSAAYFCASSSRQQETQYFGPGTRLLVL.